The 20 T cell receptor beta chains listed next were all sequenced from one sample in a study of blood T cell repertoires in COVID-19. The data were produced by immunoSEQ multiplex PCR, yet TCRdb's version contains in-frame clones alone and is incomplete. The sample has about 170,000 clones, about 88% seen once. The sequenced material came from peripheral blood. These receptors all come from a man between 60 and 75 years old with COVID-19, enrolled during active disease.

This rearrangement joins TRBV20-1 to TRBJ1-5; 9 bases match TRBD1. The junction had 9 bases not matched to a gene; V was cut back by 3 bases and J by 6 bases. CDR3 length: 15 residues. Germline CDR1 reads DFQATT; CDR2 reads SNEGSKA (reference sequence). CDR3 sequence: CSASLGQGGSQPQHF. CDR3 nucleotides: TGCAGTGCTAGTCTGGGACAGGGAGGTTCTCAGCCCCAGCATTTT.

This chain joins TRBV19 and TRBJ1-5; TRBD1 might be the D (6 bases). The germline V and J ends were trimmed by 7 bases and 6 bases, with 13 bases remaining between them. CDR1 is LNHDA, CDR2 SQIVND, per germline (reference sequence). The CDR3 sequence is 13 residues long. In nucleotides, the CDR3 is TGTGCCAGTATGGGGGGGGCGTTTCAGCCCCAGCATTTT. Protein: CASMGGAFQPQHF.

V and J are TRBV5-8 and TRBJ2-1; D gene uncertain. Trimming took 0 bases from V and 7 from J, leaving 14 bases between them. The CDR3 totals 15 residues. Germline-derived CDR1 and CDR2 are SGHTS and YDEGEE. CDR3 protein: CASSLGQRIKNEQFF. CDR3 DNA sequence: TGTGCCAGCAGCTTGGGTCAGAGGATAAAGAATGAGCAGTTCTTC.

The rearrangement links TRBV30 to TRBJ1-5, with 10 bases identical to TRBD1. The V gene's germline CDR1 is GTSNPN and CDR2 SVGIG (reference sequence). This CDR3 region has 13 residues. After removal of 7 bases from V and 6 bases from J, the junction contained 6 bases not matched to a gene. The CDR3 sequence: CALKTGGGQPQHF. In DNA, the CDR3 is TGTGCCTTAAAGACAGGGGGCGGTCAGCCCCAGCATTTT.

CDR3 protein: CASRRGLAGVRETQYF. The CDR3 coding sequence is TGTGCCAGCAGACGGGGCCTAGCGGGGGTGCGAGAGACCCAGTACTTC. The chain uses TRBV14 and TRBJ2-5; the match to TRBD2 covers 10 bases. The CDR3 is 16 amino acids. Trimming removed 6 bases from V and 4 bases from J; junction bases left unmatched: 11. Germline V gene data show CDR1 as SGHDN and CDR2 as FVKESK.

This clone has a handful of counts. The CDR3 is CASSLSGAGHHNEQFF. The CDR3, as DNA: TGTGCCAGCAGCTTAAGTGGAGCGGGGCATCACAATGAGCAGTTCTTC. The chain is built from TRBV11-3 and TRBJ2-1; 7 positions match TRBD2. The CDR3 runs 16 residues. Germline CDR1 SGHNT, CDR2 YENEEA. The junction had 9 bases not matched to a gene; V was cut back by 2 bases and J by 5 bases. Full variable domain (rest looked up from reference TRBV11-3 and TRBJ2-1): EAGVVQSPRYKIIEKKQPVAFWCNPISGHNTLYWYLQNLGQGPELLIRYENEEAVDDSQLPKDRFSAERLKGVDSTLKIQPAELGDSAVYLCASSLSGAGHHNEQFFGPGTRLTVL.

The rearrangement uses TRBV21-1 and TRBJ2-7; the table's D call of TRBD1 was not tested on the DNA. TRBV21-1 is classified as a pseudogene. The CDR3 extends over 22 amino acids. CDR3 in DNA: TGTGCCAGCAGCAAAGTTCCAATCCGTGGGGCCCGCGACAGGTTTTGGTCCTACGAGCAGTACTTC. As protein: CASSKVPIRGARDRFWSYEQYF.

The chain is built from TRBV6-5 and TRBJ2-7; D is possibly TRBD2 (5 bases). The CDR3 totals 15 residues. The V end was cut by 2 bases, the J end by 2 bases, with 13 bases between. Germline V gene sequence: CDR1 MNHEY, CDR2 SVGAGI. CDR3 region: CASSYSRWGAYEQYF. CDR3 bases: TGTGCCAGCAGTTACAGCCGGTGGGGAGCCTACGAGCAGTACTTC.

This chain uses TRBV6-2 or TRBV6-3 with TRBJ2-1, with D maybe TRBD2 (5 bases). CDR3 size: 16 residues. CDR1 and CDR2 (germline): MNHEY, SVGEGT. V was clipped by 6 bases and J by 2 bases, with 17 bases between them. The CDR3 loop is CASSAQNSVTYNEQFF. In DNA, the CDR3 is TGTGCCAGCAGCGCGCAAAATAGCGTGACCTACAATGAGCAGTTCTTC.

The chain links TRBV11-2 to TRBJ2-5, with D possibly TRBD2 on 7 matching bases. V lost 4 bases to trimming and J lost 1 base, with 13 bases between them. The CDR3 has 15 amino acids. Germline CDR1 and CDR2: SGHAT and FQNNGV. Here the CDR3 reads CASSSRGGGQETQYF. In nucleotides, the CDR3 is TGTGCCAGCAGCTCTCGCGGGGGCGGCCAAGAGACCCAGTACTTC. The variable domain in full, completed from reference TRBV11-2 and TRBJ2-5, reads EAGVAQSPRYKIIEKRQSVAFWCNPISGHATLYWYQQILGQGPKLLIQFQNNGVVDDSQLPKDRFSAERLKGVDSTLKIQPAKLEDSAVYLCASSSRGGGQETQYFGPGTRLLVL.

V and J are TRBV25-1 and TRBJ1-6, with TRBD1 matching over 11 bases. The CDR3 consists of 16 residues. The germline CDR1 and CDR2 sequences are MGHDK and SYGVNS. Trimming took 4 bases from V and 9 from J; bases not matched to a gene: 8. CDR3 coding DNA: TGTGCCAGCAGTGTAGCCGGGACAGGGGGAAGTTCACCCCTCCACTTT. Protein product: CASSVAGTGGSSPLHF.

The gene calls are TRBV5-1 and TRBJ2-2; 9 bases match TRBD2. Germline assignment: CDR1 SGHRS and CDR2 YFSETQ. The J segment lost 5 bases and the V segment lost 4 bases, leaving 9 bases of the junction unmatched. The CDR3 is 16 residues long. CDR3 nucleotide sequence: TGCGCCAGCAGCCCGAGTGCAGCGGGGGGAACCGGGGAGCTGTTTTTT. Its protein is CASSPSAAGGTGELFF. Using reference TRBV5-1 and TRBJ2-2 for the parts outside the CDR3, the full variable domain is KAGVTQTPRYLIKTRGQQVTLSCSPISGHRSVSWYQQTPGQGLQFLFEYFSETQRNKGNFPGRFSGRQFSNSRSEMNVSTLELGDSALYLCASSPSAAGGTGELFFGEGSRLTVL.

CDR3 sequence: CASSGTRRNQPQHF. For the CDR3, the DNA is TGTGCCAGCAGCGGGACACGGAGAAATCAGCCCCAGCATTTT. This rearrangement joins TRBV27 to TRBJ1-5, with D tentatively TRBD1 (6 bases). The CDR3 contains 14 residues. CDR1 and CDR2 (germline): MNHEY, SMNVEV (reference sequence). Trimming cost V 6 bases and J 4 bases, with 13 bases left between them.

The chain combines TRBV18 with TRBJ1-2; 8 nucleotides agree with TRBD1. CDR3 length: 14 amino acids. Germline CDR1 and CDR2: KGHSH and LQKENI. After removal of 3 bases from V and 4 bases from J, the junction contained 4 bases not matched to a gene. The CDR3 sequence: CASSPGQETYGYTF. The CDR3 coding sequence is TGTGCCAGCTCACCGGGACAGGAGACCTATGGCTACACCTTC.

The V and J genes are TRBV12-3 or TRBV12-4 and TRBJ1-1, with D perhaps TRBD1 (6 bases). The V and J ends lost 7 bases and 6 bases respectively, with 12 bases between them. This CDR3 is built from 12 residues. CDR3 residues: CASTEQGSEAFF. CDR3 sequence (DNA): TGTGCCAGCACCGAACAGGGCTCTGAAGCTTTCTTT.

The chain recombines TRBV3-1 (or the pseudogene TRBV3-2) with TRBJ1-3; TRBD1 is a possible D gene (6 bases). This CDR3 comprises 15 residues. Trimming cost V 3 bases and J 0 bases, with 9 bases left between them. The germline V gene encodes CDR1 LGHDT and CDR2 YNNKEL (reference sequence). CDR3 coding DNA: TGTGCCAGCAGCCAGGCCAGGGGCTCTGGAAACACCATATATTTT. Its protein is CASSQARGSGNTIYF.

The table lists this clone with a count of one. The CDR3 spells CASSEYQATDTQYF. CDR3 sequence (DNA): TGTGCCAGCAGTGAATATCAGGCCACAGATACGCAGTATTTT. This rearrangement joins TRBV25-1 to TRBJ2-3; D ambiguous. Trimming cost V 0 bases and J 2 bases, with 6 bases left between them. Germline values: CDR1 MGHDK, CDR2 SYGVNS. This CDR3 has 14 amino acids.

The chain links TRBV3-1 (or the pseudogene TRBV3-2) to TRBJ1-3, with 9 bases matching TRBD1. Unmatched junction bases numbered 6, after V lost 4 bases and J lost 5 bases. Germline-derived CDR1 and CDR2 are LGHDT and YNNKEL (reference sequence). There are 15 residues in the CDR3. CDR3 sequence (DNA): TGTGCCAGCAGCCCACAGGGGGCAGTGAGAAACACCATATATTTT. Protein product: CASSPQGAVRNTIYF.

DNA of the CDR3: TGTGCCAGCACCTTGTCCAGGGCGAACACCGGGGAGCTGTTTTTT. It codes for CASTLSRANTGELFF. This chain links TRBV11-2 with TRBJ2-2; weak D call: TRBD1 (5 bases). CDR1 and CDR2 (germline): SGHAT, FQNNGV. Trimming removed 7 bases at V and 0 bases at J, with 12 bases between. The CDR3 covers 15 residues.

This clone was seen just once. An end of the junction differs from the germline gene, which may be a read error. The rearrangement links TRBV7-9 to TRBJ1-5, with a weak D call TRBD1 (5 bases). The length of the CDR3 is 14 residues. CDR1 SEHNR and CDR2 FQNEAQ come from the germline V gene (reference sequence). The CDR3 spells CASSLEGTGQPQHF. The CDR3 DNA reads as TGTGCCAGCAGTTTAGAGGGGACTGGGCAGCCCCAGCATTTT.